This T cell receptor (beta chain) was profiled in a study of Ad26.COV2.S vaccination and SARS-CoV-2 variants. Study conclusions and caveats: Spike-specific responses of CD8+ and CD4+ T cells were reported to display substantial breadth after vaccination. Non-spike TCR breadth showed similarity between vaccine and placebo recipients.

CDR3 length equals 15 residues. The V gene lost 8 bases and the J gene lost 4 bases, with 19 bases spanning the gap. The germline CDR1 and CDR2 sequences are SNHLY and FYNNEI. Treatment specified: some 20 received Ad26.COV2.S at low or high dose, single or two shots; about 5 received placebo; per-sample allocation not given. All samples were drawn on day 63, counting from the first vaccine or placebo injection. Within Boston, the person who donated was an adult of 18-55 years. As concerns this clone: Its antigen is not known.

The protocol was immunoSEQ multiplex PCR, while the TCRdb copy is restricted to in-frame clones and leaves out a portion. This table holds 330,000 or so clones, roughly 90% found once. The sample in question was peripheral blood, obtained in a trial of Ad26.COV2.S vaccine versus placebo. The rearrangement uses TRBV2 and TRBJ2-3, with D possibly being TRBD2 (6 bases). This TCR derives from a person aged 18-60 years who received the Ad26.COV2.S COVID-19 vaccine or a placebo. The CDR3 region has the DNA TGTGCCAGCCCCGTGTTGGAGGGAGCCCCAGATACGCAGTATTTT. Protein sequence: CASPVLEGAPDTQYF.